These 13 T cell receptor beta chains were all obtained from the same sample, sequenced in a study of response to subunit inactivated influenza vaccine (dated by TCRdb to between 2017 and 2018). The library came from RT-PCR. TCRdb lists the instrument as Illumina HiSeq 2500. Through fastp at Q25 and MiXCR, TCRdb rebuilt clones from the public reads, retaining in-frame beta chains. Every CDR3 protein is listed once, alongside the most common genes and DNA of its rows. A total of under 950,000 distinct CDR3 sequences appear in this sample, 21% of them only once. Clones ranked in the top ten supply 10% to 13% of the sample. The sequencing here drew on PBMCs from blood, taken 4 to 6 days after vaccination. The receptors shown here come from a man aged 50 to 59 who received an inactivated influenza vaccine. Donor details come from another sample of the same person, matched by shared clones.

This clonotype was seen more than once but under ten times. This chain links TRBV20-1 with TRBJ2-1, with 7 bases aligning to TRBD2. V dropped 3 bases and J dropped 8; count of bases not matched to a gene: 4. Germline V CDR1 and CDR2: DFQATT, SNEGSKA (reference sequence). The CDR3 sequence is 12 residues long. CDR3 loop: CSASGRLYEQFF. CDR3 DNA sequence: TGCAGTGCTAGCGGGAGGTTGTATGAGCAGTTCTTC.

This clonotype was detected a few times. The rearrangement joins TRBV18 to TRBJ1-1; D remains unclear. The CDR3 has 14 amino acids. Trimming pared 6 bases from V and 0 bases from J, leaving 11 bases between. Per germline, CDR1 KGHSH and CDR2 LQKENI. The CDR3 spells CASSPSTLNTEAFF. CDR3 DNA: TGTGCCAGCTCTCCTTCCACCTTGAACACTGAAGCTTTCTTT.

The chain links TRBV24-1 to TRBJ2-1, with 11 bases matching TRBD1. V lost 3 bases to trimming and J lost 7 bases; unmatched junction nucleotides: 1. CDR3 size: 14 residues. Germline V gene data show CDR1 as KGHDR and CDR2 as SFDVKD. Here the CDR3 reads CATSDRDRGNEQFF. The CDR3 region has the DNA TGTGCCACCAGTGATCGGGACAGGGGGAATGAGCAGTTCTTC.

This clonotype was counted ten times or more. This chain links TRBV6-5 with TRBJ2-3, with a weak D call TRBD1 (6 bases). CDR1 is MNHEY and CDR2 is SVGAGI in the germline V gene. This CDR3 spans 13 amino acids. Trimming shortened V by 2 bases and J by 3 bases, and 6 bases separated the two germline ends. CDR3 in amino acids: CASSYQGTDTQYF. The DNA of the CDR3 is TGTGCCAGCAGTTACCAGGGGACAGATACGCAGTATTTT.

The chain couples TRBV6-1 to TRBJ2-1; D may be TRBD2 (5 bases). The germline CDR1 and CDR2 sequences are MNHNS and SASEGT. The CDR3 consists of 15 residues. V was trimmed by 6 bases and J by 2 bases, leaving 14 bases between them. The CDR3 DNA reads as TGTGCCAGCAGGGACTTTGGGGTTACCTACAATGAGCAGTTCTTC. Translated, it gives CASRDFGVTYNEQFF.

The chain uses TRBV18 and TRBJ2-7; D is unresolved. The CDR3 has 14 residues. The germline V and J ends were trimmed by 5 bases and 2 bases, with 13 bases remaining between them. In germline, CDR1 is KGHSH, CDR2 LQKENI. CDR3 sequence (DNA): TGTGCCAGCTCAGAGACGGCCTCTGCCTACGAGCAGTACTTC. Translated, it gives CASSETASAYEQYF.

There are a few counts of this clonotype. The rearrangement uses TRBV20-1 and TRBJ1-5; D may be TRBD1 (6 bases). With 5 bases removed from V and 6 bases from J, the gap between germline ends came to 17 bases. The CDR3 totals 14 residues. Germline V gene sequence: CDR1 DFQATT, CDR2 SNEGSKA (reference sequence). The DNA of the CDR3 is TGCAGTGCTCCAAGGCGGGGGCTGGGTCAGCCCCAGCATTTT. Its translation is CSAPRRGLGQPQHF.

This clonotype appeared a few times. The chain links TRBV6-2 or TRBV6-3 to TRBJ2-1; 11 bases map to TRBD2. J was trimmed by 6 bases and V by 5 bases; bases with no gene match: 6. Germline V gene sequence: CDR1 MNHEY, CDR2 SVGEGT. The CDR3 covers 15 residues. CDR3 amino acids: CASSTLAGEGNEQFF. In nucleotides, the CDR3 is TGTGCCAGCAGTACACTAGCGGGAGAGGGCAATGAGCAGTTCTTC.

The chain joins TRBV29-1 to TRBJ2-3; unclear D gene. Trimming cost V 7 bases and J 0 bases, with 8 bases left between them. The CDR3 totals 12 residues. Per germline, CDR1 SQVTM and CDR2 ANQGSEA. CDR3 loop: CSATKSTDTQYF. The CDR3 DNA sequence: TGCAGCGCGACGAAAAGCACAGATACGCAGTATTTT.

The chain couples TRBV6-5 to TRBJ2-7, with 9 nucleotides matching TRBD1. Germline CDR1 is MNHEY and CDR2 is SVGAGI. V was pared by 3 bases and J by 1 base, with 4 bases of the junction left unmatched. CDR3 length: 15 amino acids. The CDR3 here is CASSYYGQGSYEQYF. The CDR3 region has the DNA TGTGCCAGCAGTTATTACGGACAGGGGTCCTACGAGCAGTACTTC.

The chain couples TRBV29-1 to TRBJ2-1; 10 nucleotides line up with TRBD2. Trimming cost V 2 bases and J 8 bases; bases outside gene matches: 12. The CDR3 loop spans 16 amino acids. CDR1 and CDR2 (germline): SQVTM, ANQGSEA. The CDR3 protein is CSVEIPPSGGADEQFF. Here the CDR3 DNA reads TGCAGCGTTGAAATACCCCCCAGCGGGGGGGCCGATGAGCAGTTCTTC.

This clonotype was seen a handful of times. The V and J genes are TRBV12-3 or TRBV12-4 and TRBJ2-7; D is possibly TRBD1 or TRBD2 (5 bases each). V was clipped by 6 bases and J by 9 bases, with 12 bases between them. The CDR3 runs to 11 residues. The chain's CDR3 is CASSPGRGQYF. In DNA, the CDR3 is TGTGCCAGCAGCCCGGGACGGGGGCAGTACTTC.

This clonotype was detected a few times. The chain carries TRBV3-1 and TRBJ1-3, with a tentative D call TRBD1 (5 bases). The CDR3 runs 16 residues. Germline V gene data show CDR1 as LGHDT and CDR2 as YNNKEL (reference sequence). Trimming removed 5 bases from V and 4 bases from J, with 18 bases in between. This chain's CDR3 is CASSSTGWGGGNTIYF. CDR3 bases: TGTGCCAGCAGCTCTACTGGTTGGGGGGGAGGAAACACCATATATTTT.